Below, 21 T cell receptor beta chains from the same sample are listed, as sequenced in a study of CD8+ T cells in alopecia areata. Following extraction, RNA underwent reverse transcription to cDNA, which served as the sequencing template. Sequenced by immunoSEQ multiplex PCR; TCRdb stores in-frame clones only, minus some. The data show some 200,000 clones, with approximately 59% seen just once and over 12% held by the top ten. Sequencing was performed on CD4+ T cells sorted from blood, taken at week 0. The receptors stem from a human donor with alopecia areata.

The rearrangement uses TRBV7-9 and TRBJ2-7; D remains unclear. This CDR3 is 14 amino acids long. Germline assignment: CDR1 SEHNR and CDR2 FQNEAQ (reference sequence). Trimming shortened V by 1 base and J by 0 bases, and 7 bases separated the two germline ends. DNA of the CDR3: TGTGCCAGCAGCTTAGGGTGGAGCTCCTACGAGCAGTACTTC. Its protein is CASSLGWSSYEQYF.

The chain has TRBV5-1 and TRBJ1-6; no clear D gene. Trimming took off 0 bases at V and 7 bases at J, with 11 bases between the two ends. The CDR3 has 15 residues. Germline CDR1 is SGHRS and CDR2 is YFSETQ. As DNA, the CDR3 is TGCGCCAGCAGCTTGGAGGCGGGTAGGAATTCACCCCTCCACTTT. Its translation is CASSLEAGRNSPLHF.

The chain employs TRBV27 and TRBJ2-3; D possibly corresponds to TRBD2 (6 bases). The germline gives CDR1 MNHEY, CDR2 SMNVEV (reference sequence). V gave up 3 bases and J gave up 0 bases, with 10 bases separating them. The CDR3 spans 15 residues. As DNA, the CDR3 is TGTGCCAGCAGTTTCCTGGGGACTAGCACAGATACGCAGTATTTT. It yields the protein CASSFLGTSTDTQYF.

The V call is TRBV4-1, the J call TRBJ2-2; 8 positions match TRBD2. CDR3 length equals 15 residues. Per germline, CDR1 MGHRA and CDR2 YSYEKL. The trim removed 4 bases at V and 4 bases at J, leaving 5 bases unmatched. Here the CDR3 reads CASSPGTRVTGELFF. The CDR3 DNA reads as TGCGCCAGCAGCCCAGGGACTAGAGTCACCGGGGAGCTGTTTTTT.

The genes are TRBV15 and TRBJ1-5; D is unresolved. Germline lookup yields CDR1 LNHNV and CDR2 YYDKDF (reference sequence). Trimming shortened V by 0 bases and J by 7 bases, and 13 bases separated the two germline ends. The CDR3 length is 15 residues. CDR3 DNA: TGTGCCACCAGCAGAGATAATAGGGCGAGGCAGCCCCAGCATTTT. It encodes CATSRDNRARQPQHF.

This chain connects TRBV29-1 to TRBJ1-2; D gene ambiguous. This CDR3 has 13 residues. Germline V CDR1 and CDR2: SQVTM, ANQGSEA. V gave up 4 bases and J gave up 1 base, with 10 bases separating them. CDR3 amino acids: CSVVTVHNYGYTF. The CDR3 DNA sequence: TGCAGCGTTGTAACGGTCCATAACTATGGCTACACCTTC.

This clone came up once. The V call is TRBV27, the J call TRBJ2-1, with D possibly matching TRBD1 (5 bases). The CDR3 has 14 amino acids. With 6 bases removed from V and 0 bases from J, the gap between germline ends came to 9 bases. Germline V gene sequence: CDR1 MNHEY, CDR2 SMNVEV (reference sequence). The CDR3 coding sequence is TGTGCCAGCAGCTCCAGGGTCTCCTACAATGAGCAGTTCTTC. Residues: CASSSRVSYNEQFF.

The chain couples TRBV1 to TRBJ2-3; the table's D call of TRBD2 was not tested on the DNA. TRBV1 is a pseudogene segment. CDR3 length: 17 amino acids. CDR3 sequence: CTSSPYGAGGCTDTQYF. The CDR3 DNA is TGCACCAGCAGCCCTTACGGAGCGGGGGGGTGCACAGATACGCAGTATTTT.

This clone was detected ten times or more. V is TRBV14 and J is TRBJ2-3; D uncertain. The CDR3 extends over 12 amino acids. Per germline, CDR1 SGHDN and CDR2 FVKESK. Trimming took 4 bases from V and 2 from J, leaving 4 bases between them. This CDR3 is CASSPNTDTQYF. The CDR3 nucleotides are TGTGCCAGCAGCCCGAACACAGATACGCAGTATTTT.

The rearrangement links TRBV29-1 to TRBJ2-1; D might be TRBD2 (6 bases). Germline V CDR1 and CDR2: SQVTM, ANQGSEA. V lost 8 bases and J 1 base, leaving 12 bases between the germline ends. This CDR3 is built from 13 residues. This chain's CDR3 is CSTRGPSYNEQFF. For the CDR3, the DNA is TGCAGCACGCGGGGCCCTTCCTACAATGAGCAGTTCTTC.

This chain connects TRBV7-6 to TRBJ1-4; the match to TRBD1 covers 8 bases. The CDR3 is made up of 15 amino acids. The junction had 5 bases not matched to a gene; V was cut back by 3 bases and J by 5 bases. Germline CDR1 and CDR2: SGHVS and FNYEAQ. The CDR3 spells CASSLAGTGNEKLFF. In DNA, the CDR3 is TGTGCCAGCAGCTTGGCCGGGACAGGAAATGAAAAACTGTTTTTT.

This clone has a handful of counts. The chain is built from TRBV7-8 and TRBJ2-1, with a possible D match to TRBD2 (6 bases). V lost 1 base and J 0 bases, leaving 13 bases between the germline ends. This CDR3 comprises 17 residues. Germline values: CDR1 SGHVS, CDR2 FQNEAQ. Here the CDR3 DNA reads TGTGCCAGCAGCTTAGTCTCCCCGGGAGTCTCCTACAATGAGCAGTTCTTC. Translation: CASSLVSPGVSYNEQFF.

The chain combines TRBV6-1 with TRBJ2-1, with D hard to call. The germline gives CDR1 MNHNS, CDR2 SASEGT. This CDR3 is built from 13 residues. The V end was cut by 11 bases, the J end by 0 bases, with 11 bases between. CDR3 DNA sequence: TGTGCCGGCGCCCCCAGCTCCTACAATGAGCAGTTCTTC. Translated, it gives CAGAPSSYNEQFF.

This clone has only a few counts. The chain combines TRBV5-6 with TRBJ2-3; D may be TRBD2 (5 bases). There are 16 residues in the CDR3. The V gene's germline CDR1 is SGHDT and CDR2 YYEEEE. V lost 4 bases and J 1 base, leaving 16 bases between the germline ends. This CDR3 reads CASSPGTRMGTDTQYF. The DNA of the CDR3 is TGTGCCAGCAGCCCCGGAACTAGAATGGGCACAGATACGCAGTATTTT. The full variable domain, in which reference TRBV5-6 and TRBJ2-3 provide the parts outside the CDR3, is DAGVTQSPTHLIKTRGQQVTLRCSPKSGHDTVSWYQQALGQGPQFIFQYYEEEERQRGNFPDRFSGHQFPNYSSELNVNALLLGDSALYLCASSPGTRMGTDTQYFGPGTRLTVL.

This clone has more than one count but fewer than ten. This specimen includes other DNA sequences encoding the same CDR3. The genes are TRBV5-1 and TRBJ2-1; 9 nucleotides match TRBD1. Germline V gene lookup returns CDR1 SGHRS and CDR2 YFSETQ. V gave up 0 bases and J gave up 0 bases; unmatched junction bases: 10. This CDR3 comprises 19 residues. CDR3 nucleotides: TGCGCCAGCAGCTTGGGTACAGGGGGCTCCCTAAGCTCCTACAATGAGCAGTTCTTC. It specifies CASSLGTGGSLSSYNEQFF.

J is TRBJ1-2 and V is TRBV18, with no clear D. CDR1 is KGHSH and CDR2 is LQKENI in the germline V gene. The CDR3 has 12 residues. The V and J ends lost 5 bases and 4 bases respectively, with 8 bases between them. The CDR3 is CASSGIFYGYTF. The CDR3 DNA is TGTGCCAGCTCAGGGATCTTCTATGGCTACACCTTC.

The chain employs TRBV5-1 and TRBJ2-2; the D gene is possibly TRBD2 (5 bases). V lost 4 bases, J lost 4 bases, and 11 bases lay in between. CDR1 is SGHRS, CDR2 YFSETQ, per germline. The CDR3 covers 14 residues. This CDR3 is CASSLNSVTGELFF. CDR3 in DNA: TGCGCCAGCAGCCTAAATAGCGTCACCGGGGAGCTGTTTTTT.

This chain links TRBV5-1 with TRBJ2-6; D tentatively fits TRBD1 or TRBD2 (5 bases each). CDR1 and CDR2 from the germline V gene are SGHRS and YFSETQ. V was pared by 4 bases and J by 4 bases, with 18 bases between. CDR3 length equals 17 residues. The CDR3 sequence is CASSPGIGGKGANVLTF. The CDR3 DNA reads TGCGCCAGCAGCCCCGGGATTGGGGGAAAAGGGGCCAACGTCCTGACTTTC. The full variable domain, with the rest looked up from reference TRBV5-1 and TRBJ2-6, is KAGVTQTPRYLIKTRGQQVTLSCSPISGHRSVSWYQQTPGQGLQFLFEYFSETQRNKGNFPGRFSGRQFSNSRSEMNVSTLELGDSALYLCASSPGIGGKGANVLTFGAGSRLTVL.

V usage is TRBV6-5 and J usage is TRBJ1-1; no reliable D call. The CDR3 has 11 residues. V was clipped by 6 bases and J by 11 bases, with 13 bases between them. Germline assignment: CDR1 MNHEY and CDR2 SVGAGI. Written as DNA, the CDR3 is TGTGCCAGCAGACAGAGGCGGTTGGCTTTCTTT. Its translation: CASRQRRLAFF.

This clone has only a few counts. The chain is built from TRBV9 and TRBJ2-1; the match to TRBD1 covers 10 bases. This CDR3 is 15 amino acids long. The germline CDR1 and CDR2 sequences are SGDLS and YYNGEE. The ends lost 3 bases at V and 6 bases at J; junction bases unmatched: 6. CDR3 DNA: TGTGCCAGCAGCGCTAGACAGGGGGCGGGCAATGAGCAGTTCTTC. This codes for CASSARQGAGNEQFF.

The chain recombines TRBV27 with TRBJ1-6, with D uncertain. The ends were cut back, 5 bases at V and 5 bases at J, with 7 bases in the middle. CDR1 and CDR2 (germline): MNHEY, SMNVEV (reference sequence). The CDR3 length is 13 residues. The CDR3 bases are TGTGCCAGCAGTCCCGAGGATAATTCACCCCTCCACTTT. Amino acids: CASSPEDNSPLHF.